Reported below is one TCR beta chain. Its matching antigen is unknown. Germline assignment: CDR1 PRHDT and CDR2 FYEKMQ (reference sequence). CDR3 size: 15 residues. Between the trimmed V and J ends, which lost 5 bases and 4 bases, there was a span of 17 bases. It was CD45RO-negative cells, positively selected for CCR7, that made up naive CD8 cells, with terminally differentiated effector memory CD45RA+ cells excluded. Approximately 220 ng DNA, about 30,000 T cell genomes, went into each sorted-subset replicate PCR. Original analysis: Junction-only immunoSEQ sequences carried no quality scores, so filtering differed. Some clones are missing from TCRdb's copy, which holds only in-frame ones; the method was immunoSEQ multiplex PCR. D and trimming were read from the DNA, whereas the V and J calls and clone size are those reported in that table. Of under 2,000,000 clones in the sample, about 95% were seen once.

These data originate in a study of shared clonotypes between healthy human individuals. Study background: The plates for each donor numbered three CD4 naive, three CD4 memory, two CD8 naive and one CD8 memory.

Study findings and constraints: Researchers sampled only blood; tissue repertoires likely differ.

The clonotype was recovered from a man aged 18 to 29 in good health. This rearrangement joins TRBV13 to TRBJ1-1; D is perhaps TRBD1 (6 bases). Material: naive CD8+ T cells sorted from blood. The chain's CDR3 is CASSVNRELGTEAFF. The CDR3 bases are TGTGCCAGCAGCGTAAACAGGGAACTGGGCACTGAAGCTTTCTTT.